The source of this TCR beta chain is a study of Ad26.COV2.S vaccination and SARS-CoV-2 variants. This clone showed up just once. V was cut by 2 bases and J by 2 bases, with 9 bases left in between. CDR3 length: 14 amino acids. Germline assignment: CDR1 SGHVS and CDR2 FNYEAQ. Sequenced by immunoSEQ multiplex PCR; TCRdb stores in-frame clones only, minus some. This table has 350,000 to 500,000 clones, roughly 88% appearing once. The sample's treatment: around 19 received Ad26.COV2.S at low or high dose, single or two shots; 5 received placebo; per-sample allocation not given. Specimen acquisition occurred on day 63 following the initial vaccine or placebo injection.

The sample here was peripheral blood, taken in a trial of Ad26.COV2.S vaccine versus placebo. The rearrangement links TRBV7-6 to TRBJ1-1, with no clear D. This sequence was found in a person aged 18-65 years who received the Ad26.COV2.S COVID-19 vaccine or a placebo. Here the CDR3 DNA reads TGTGCCAGCAGCTTATGGGCGGATAACACTGAAGCTTTCTTT. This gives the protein CASSLWADNTEAFF.